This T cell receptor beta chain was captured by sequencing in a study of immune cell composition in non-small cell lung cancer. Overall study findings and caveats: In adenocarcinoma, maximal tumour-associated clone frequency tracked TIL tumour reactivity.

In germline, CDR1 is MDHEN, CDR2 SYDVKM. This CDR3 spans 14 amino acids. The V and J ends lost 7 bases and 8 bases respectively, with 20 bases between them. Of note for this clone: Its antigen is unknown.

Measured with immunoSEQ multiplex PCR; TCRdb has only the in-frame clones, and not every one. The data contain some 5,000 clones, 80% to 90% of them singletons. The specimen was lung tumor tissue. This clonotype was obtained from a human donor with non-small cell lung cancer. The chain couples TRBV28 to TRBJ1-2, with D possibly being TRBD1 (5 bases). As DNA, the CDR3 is TGTGCCAGCATCGGAGGGGCCATTTCTTCGGGCTACACCTTC. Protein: CASIGGAISSGYTF.